Given below is one TCR beta chain in context. Antigen specificity is unknown. This sample is part of a study of shared clonotypes between healthy human individuals. Whole-study context: CD4 naive and memory got three plates each, CD8 naive two, CD8 memory one.

Overall study findings and caveats: Generation of non-shared clonotypes was less probable than generation of clonotypes shared by all four donors.

The CDR3 spans 18 residues. Per germline, CDR1 MRHNA and CDR2 SNTAGT. With 2 bases clipped from V and 4 bases from J, the junction kept 10 bases outside the gene matches. In the authors' workflow: Junction-only sequences without quality scores came from ImmunoSEQ, so filtering differed. Measured with immunoSEQ multiplex PCR; TCRdb has only the in-frame clones, and not every one. V, J and clone size derive from that table, while D and trimming were established from the DNA sequence. The table has approximately 2.5 million clones, more than 90% seen once. The sequenced material came from naive CD4+ T cells sorted from blood. Subset in this sample: CD45RA+ positively selected. V usage is TRBV6-4 and J usage is TRBJ2-3; 12 bases align to TRBD2. The sequence came from a man aged 18 to 30 in good health. DNA of the CDR3: TGTGCCAGCAGTGACAACCCCTACCTAGCGGGGGGGGCAGATACGCAGTATTTT. It translates to CASSDNPYLAGGADTQYF.